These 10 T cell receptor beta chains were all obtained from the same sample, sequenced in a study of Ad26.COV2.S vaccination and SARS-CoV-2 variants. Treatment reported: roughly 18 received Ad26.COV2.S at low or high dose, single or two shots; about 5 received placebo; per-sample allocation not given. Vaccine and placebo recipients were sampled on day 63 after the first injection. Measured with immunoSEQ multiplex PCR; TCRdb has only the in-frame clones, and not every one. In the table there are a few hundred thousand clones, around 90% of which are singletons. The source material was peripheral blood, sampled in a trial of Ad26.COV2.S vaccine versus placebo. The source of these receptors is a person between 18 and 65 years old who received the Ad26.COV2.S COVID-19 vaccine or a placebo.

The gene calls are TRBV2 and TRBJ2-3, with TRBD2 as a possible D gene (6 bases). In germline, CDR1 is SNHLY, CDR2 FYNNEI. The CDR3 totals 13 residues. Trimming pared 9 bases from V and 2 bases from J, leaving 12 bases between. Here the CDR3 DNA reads TGTGCCAGTTATAGCGGTAACACAGATACGCAGTATTTT. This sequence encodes CASYSGNTDTQYF.

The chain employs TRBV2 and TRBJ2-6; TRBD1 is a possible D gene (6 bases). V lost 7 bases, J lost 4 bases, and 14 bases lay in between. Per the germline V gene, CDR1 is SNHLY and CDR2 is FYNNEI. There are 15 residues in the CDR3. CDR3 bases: TGTGCCAGCATTCCAGGGGCGGCCGGGGCCAACGTCCTGACTTTC. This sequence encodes CASIPGAAGANVLTF.

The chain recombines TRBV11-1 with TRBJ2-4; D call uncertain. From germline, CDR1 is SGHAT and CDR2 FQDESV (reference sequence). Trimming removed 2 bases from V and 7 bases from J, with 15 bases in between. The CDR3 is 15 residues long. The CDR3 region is CASSLKVAGKNIQYF. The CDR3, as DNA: TGTGCCAGCAGCTTAAAGGTTGCTGGAAAGAACATTCAGTACTTC.

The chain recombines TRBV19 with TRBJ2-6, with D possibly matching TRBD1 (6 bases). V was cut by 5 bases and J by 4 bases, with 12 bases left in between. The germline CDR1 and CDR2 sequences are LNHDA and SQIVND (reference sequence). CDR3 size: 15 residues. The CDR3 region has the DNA TGTGCCAGTAGTCCCACAGGGTCCGGGGCCAACGTCCTGACTTTC. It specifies CASSPTGSGANVLTF.

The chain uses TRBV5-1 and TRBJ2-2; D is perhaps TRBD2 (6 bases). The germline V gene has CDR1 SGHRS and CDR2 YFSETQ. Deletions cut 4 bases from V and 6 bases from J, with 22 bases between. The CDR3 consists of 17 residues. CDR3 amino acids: CASSAAPGLQGSGELFF. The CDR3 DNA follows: TGCGCCAGCAGCGCGGCACCGGGACTTCAAGGGTCCGGGGAGCTGTTTTTT.

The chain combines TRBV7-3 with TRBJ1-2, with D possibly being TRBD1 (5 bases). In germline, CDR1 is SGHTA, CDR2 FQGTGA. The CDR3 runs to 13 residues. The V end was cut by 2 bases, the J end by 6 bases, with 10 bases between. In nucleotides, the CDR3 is TGTGCCAGCAGCTTAGCAGACAGTCATGGCTACACCTTC. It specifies CASSLADSHGYTF. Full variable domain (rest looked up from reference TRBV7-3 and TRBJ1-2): GAGVSQTPSNKVTEKGKYVELRCDPISGHTALYWYRQSLGQGPEFLIYFQGTGAADDSGLPNDRFFAVRPEGSVSTLKIQRTERGDSAVYLCASSLADSHGYTFGSGTRLTVV.

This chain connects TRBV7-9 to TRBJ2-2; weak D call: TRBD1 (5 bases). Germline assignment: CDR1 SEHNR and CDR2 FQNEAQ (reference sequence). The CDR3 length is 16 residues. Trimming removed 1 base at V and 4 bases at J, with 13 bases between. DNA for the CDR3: TGTGCCAGCAGCTTAGGCAGGGCTGGTCGCACCGGGGAGCTGTTTTTT. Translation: CASSLGRAGRTGELFF.

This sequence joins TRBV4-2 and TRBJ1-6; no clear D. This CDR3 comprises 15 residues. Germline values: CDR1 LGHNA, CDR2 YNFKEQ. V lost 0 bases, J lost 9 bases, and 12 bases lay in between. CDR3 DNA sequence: TGTGCCAGCAGCCAAGACCCGGGCCACGGTTCACCCCTCCACTTT. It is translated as CASSQDPGHGSPLHF.

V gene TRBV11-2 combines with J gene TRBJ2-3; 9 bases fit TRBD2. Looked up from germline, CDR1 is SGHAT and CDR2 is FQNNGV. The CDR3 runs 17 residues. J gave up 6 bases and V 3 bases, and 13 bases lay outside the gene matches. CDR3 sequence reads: CASSLARGSGGLDTQYF. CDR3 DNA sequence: TGTGCCAGCAGCTTGGCTCGAGGGAGCGGGGGGCTGGATACGCAGTATTTT.

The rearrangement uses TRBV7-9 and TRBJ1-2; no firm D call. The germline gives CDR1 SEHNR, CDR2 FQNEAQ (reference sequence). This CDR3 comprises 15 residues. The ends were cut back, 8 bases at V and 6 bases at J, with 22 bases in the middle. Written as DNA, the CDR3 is TGTGCCAGCCTAGCGGAAGGAGTGGGTGCCGATGGCTACACCTTC. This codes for CASLAEGVGADGYTF.